The rows below give T cell receptor beta chains drawn from one sample of a study of cytomegalovirus exposure and HLA in healthy donors. Repertoires were generated with immunoSEQ multiplex PCR, while TCRdb's copy carries only in-frame clones and drops some. This sample has about 180,000 clones, with approximately 77% found just once. The specimen sequenced was PBMCs. Receptors originate from a female donor in good health and CMV-seronegative. The CDR3 runs from the conserved cysteine through the conserved F or W. The D gene is left open where the match is weak. Size tells how often a clone was seen (once, few, many) or the class of an expanded clone, and some rows leave it out.

CDR3aa	CDR3nt	j_gene	d_gene	v_gene	abundance
CASSEARYEQYF	TGTGCCAGCAGTGAAGCGCGGTACGAGCAGTACTTC	TRBJ2-7	.	TRBV6-1	.
CASSASGYYEQYF	TGCGCCAGCAGCGCTAGCGGATACTACGAGCAGTACTTC	TRBJ2-7	TRBD2	TRBV5-1	.
CASSLDGTGGSSPLHF	TGTGCCAGCAGCTTAGATGGGACAGGGGGCTCTTCACCCCTCCACTTT	TRBJ1-6	TRBD1	TRBV7-9	.
CASIAGLNTEAFF	TGTGCCAGCATCGCAGGCCTAAACACTGAAGCTTTCTTT	TRBJ1-1	.	TRBV6-1	.
CSGGTSGRETQYF	TGCAGCGGCGGGACTAGCGGGAGAGAGACCCAGTACTTC	TRBJ2-5	TRBD2	TRBV29-1	.
CASSPQAGGPGTGELFF	TGTGCCAGCAGCCCTCAGGCGGGGGGGCCGGGCACCGGGGAGCTGTTTTTT	TRBJ2-2	TRBD2	TRBV4-2	.
CASSLVSGGGGTEAFF	TGTGCCAGCAGCTTAGTCAGCGGGGGGGGAGGCACTGAAGCTTTCTTT	TRBJ1-1	.	TRBV7-2	.
CASRLVGNNQPQHF	TGTGCCAGTCGACTGGTGGGTAACAATCAGCCCCAGCATTTT	TRBJ1-5	.	TRBV19	.
CASSDPSTDTQYF	TGTGCCAGCAGTGATCCTAGCACAGATACGCAGTATTTT	TRBJ2-3	.	TRBV6-1	.
CASSDKQGTEAFF	TGTGCCAGCAGCGACAAACAGGGCACTGAAGCTTTCTTT	TRBJ1-1	.	TRBV6-4	.
CASSIDLGEYGYTF	TGTGCCAGTAGTATAGATTTGGGAGAGTATGGCTACACCTTC	TRBJ1-2	.	TRBV19	once
CASSLTAGAFGELFF	TGCGCCAGCAGCTTGACAGCGGGGGCCTTCGGGGAGCTGTTTTTT	TRBJ2-2	TRBD2	TRBV5-1	.
CASSLGASSETQYF	TGTGCCAGCAGCTTAGGGGCTAGCAGCGAGACCCAGTACTTC	TRBJ2-5	.	TRBV11-2	.
CASSQEPGNTEAFF	TGCGCCAGCAGCCAAGAACCCGGGAACACTGAAGCTTTCTTT	TRBJ1-1	.	TRBV4-1	.
CASSLVGADTQYF	TGTGCCAGCAGCTTAGTCGGGGCAGATACGCAGTATTTT	TRBJ2-3	.	TRBV7-8	.
CSVSTSGGPDTQYF	TGCAGCGTCTCAACGAGCGGGGGCCCAGATACGCAGTATTTT	TRBJ2-3	TRBD2	TRBV29-1	.
CASSPTSGTDTQYF	TGTGCCAGCAGCCCCACTAGCGGCACAGATACGCAGTATTTT	TRBJ2-3	TRBD2	TRBV7-2	.
CASSPGGKNNSPLHF	TGTGCCAGCTCACCGGGCGGGAAAAATAATTCACCCCTCCACTTT	TRBJ1-6	.	TRBV18	.
CASSVVSGGGNTGELFF	TGTGCCAGCAGCGTAGTATCAGGGGGCGGTAACACCGGGGAGCTGTTTTTT	TRBJ2-2	TRBD1	TRBV9	.
CASSFRSGSARVPETQYF	TGTGCCAGCAGCTTCCGGTCGGGTTCTGCCAGGGTCCCAGAGACCCAGTACTTC	TRBJ2-5	.	TRBV7-9	few
CASSLRGTEAFF	TGTGCCAGCAGCTTAAGGGGAACTGAAGCTTTCTTT	TRBJ1-1	.	TRBV5-4	.
CASSRRAGVSTDTQYF	TGTGCCAGCAGCCGACGAGCGGGGGTTTCGACAGATACGCAGTATTTT	TRBJ2-3	TRBD2	TRBV7-9	once
CAWSGQSYGYTF	TGTGCCTGGAGTGGACAGTCTTATGGCTACACCTTC	TRBJ1-2	.	TRBV30	.
CAWTAPGDSLGYTF	TGTGCCTGGACGGCGCCAGGGGATTCGCTCGGCTACACCTTC	TRBJ1-2	.	TRBV30	.